This T cell receptor (beta chain) was observed in a study of T cells after yellow fever vaccination (dated by TCRdb to between 2018 and 2021). Concerning the study at large: The SMART-Seq v4 Ultra Low Input RNA kit was used to prepare libraries from fractions with low cell numbers. Blood samples were taken at several timepoints before and after primary and secondary immunization, and bulk PBMC replicates and cell subsets were isolated. Two healthy male donors made up the cohort, one aged 18 to 30 years and the other aged 30 to 40 years. Bulk TCR alpha and beta repertoires were sequenced longitudinally to track T-cell clones before and after primary and booster YFV17D yellow fever vaccination. Study-wide findings and limitations: Because the study included only a couple of donors, the extent to which the findings can be generalized is limited. Because abundant contaminating clonotypes from the bulk population could be contained in FACS-sorted repertoires, computational filtering was required. The secondary T-cell response was weaker than the primary response but faster, peaking on day 5 instead of day 15. A small share of clonotypes occurred in both CD4 and CD8 compartments, likely arising from convergent recombination. Most clones expanded after primary vaccination (96% of CD4 and 70% to 90% of CD8) were re-detected after the booster, suggesting that broad memory maintenance occurred.

CDR1 and CDR2 (SGHNT, YYREEE) derive from the germline V gene (reference sequence). The cysteine opens and the phenylalanine closes a CDR3 of 15 amino acids. CDR3 DNA only is kept here, 45 bases in frame from base 1. V is reduced by 2 bases and J by 0 bases, leaving a spacing of 9 bases between them. The intended sense of this specimen's treatment or condition label: live attenuated yellow fever vaccine strain. At every blood-draw timepoint, two biological replicates of bulk PBMCs were collected. A standard Ficoll-Paque protocol was used to isolate PBMCs from peripheral blood. TriZol was used to extract RNA from bulk PBMCs, from CD4 and CD8 fractions, and from dextramer-positive and dextramer-negative fractions. This clonotype was counted ten times or more. The antigen it binds to is not known. No much larger clonotype is one base removed from it; base qualities were not supplied. Synthesis of TCR cDNA relied on 5'RACE template switching, a step that introduced a universal primer site along with unique molecular identifiers. Priming for cDNA synthesis came from both the TCR alpha and TCR beta constant segments. Libraries were amplified in two PCR steps, with sample barcodes and sequencing adapters added in the second step. Sequencing of libraries was performed on Illumina HiSeq 2500 (2x100 bp) or NovaSeq (2x150 bp). The original pipeline was this. MIGEC handled demultiplexing of reads and collapsing into UMI consensus sequences, while MiXCR performed V(D)J alignment. Using edgeR on replicate PBMC samples, clonotypes were called vaccine-responding if FDR was below 0.01 and the log2 fold change was above 5 up to day 15. Bulk clonotypes were assigned CD4 or CD8 identity according to which sequenced CD4 or CD8 repertoire held them at higher abundance. The public reads were run again by TCRdb, first through fastp at Q25 and then through MiXCR, and only productive beta chains were kept. Records with the same CDR3 protein are collapsed into one entry carrying the most frequent genes and DNA. For this entry, the V and J calls and clone size follow TCRdb and not the study's own pipeline. The sample table holds nearly 350,000 distinct CDR3 sequences, of which roughly 7.5% were seen once. The ten biggest clones cover approximately 15% of the sample.

The chain uses TRBV5-4 and TRBJ2-1; the D gene may be TRBD1 or TRBD2, since each aligns over 5 bases. The sequences come from PBMCs, collected more than 35 days after the first yellow fever vaccination. This clonotype was obtained from a man between 18 and 35 years old who received the YFV17D yellow fever vaccine. The CDR3 in this case is CASSFGASSYNEQFF. In nucleotide form, the sequence is TGTGCCAGCAGCTTCGGGGCGAGCTCCTACAATGAGCAGTTCTTC.